One sample yielded the 23 T cell receptor beta chains listed below, sequenced in a study of blood T cell repertoires in COVID-19. Produced via immunoSEQ multiplex PCR; TCRdb's table is partial and in-frame only. The data hold 150,000 or so clones, with roughly 79% observed a single time. The sequenced sample was peripheral blood. The source of these receptors is a human donor with acute or convalescent COVID-19. The donor label of this sample is uncertain.

The rearrangement uses TRBV27 and TRBJ1-3, with unresolved D. Germline V CDR1 and CDR2: MNHEY, SMNVEV (reference sequence). There are 15 residues in the CDR3. V was pared by 2 bases and J by 0 bases, with 8 bases between. The CDR3 is CASSLNQYSGNTIYF. The CDR3 bases are TGTGCCAGCAGTTTAAATCAGTACTCTGGAAACACCATATATTTT.

This chain joins TRBV6-1 and TRBJ1-2, with 12 nucleotides matching TRBD1. With 6 bases clipped from V and 10 bases from J, the junction kept 9 bases outside the gene matches. The CDR3 runs to 14 residues. Per the germline V gene, CDR1 is MNHNS and CDR2 is SASEGT. The CDR3 DNA reads as TGTGCCAGCAGCACCGGGACAGGGGGCGCGTTCTACACCTTC. This translates into CASSTGTGGAFYTF.

This chain connects TRBV6-1 to TRBJ2-7; D ambiguous. CDR3 size: 14 residues. Germline V gives CDR1 MNHNS, CDR2 SASEGT. V dropped 0 bases and J dropped 1 base, with 7 bases sitting between them. The CDR3 sequence is CASSEAFGSYEQYF. The CDR3, as DNA: TGTGCCAGCAGTGAAGCGTTCGGGTCCTACGAGCAGTACTTC.

The V gene is TRBV2, the J gene TRBJ1-5; D call uncertain. Germline CDR1 is SNHLY and CDR2 is FYNNEI. There are 15 residues in the CDR3. Trimming removed 5 bases from V and 0 bases from J, with 11 bases in between. CDR3 bases: TGTGCCAGCAGTCCGACTGATGATAGCAATCAGCCCCAGCATTTT. The encoded protein is CASSPTDDSNQPQHF.

The chain is built from TRBV5-8 and TRBJ2-5; D is unresolved. The CDR3 runs to 14 residues. Deletions cut 1 base from V and 1 base from J, with 8 bases between. Germline V gene data show CDR1 as SGHTS and CDR2 as YDEGEE. The CDR3 DNA sequence: TGTGCCAGCAGCTTGTACGTCAGCCAAGAGACCCAGTACTTC. Protein sequence: CASSLYVSQETQYF.

A few counts support this clone. V is TRBV6-5 and J is TRBJ1-6; D possibly corresponds to TRBD1 (6 bases). CDR3 size: 13 residues. Looked up from germline, CDR1 is MNHEY and CDR2 is SVGAGI. Trimming took 7 bases from V and 9 from J, leaving 13 bases between them. The CDR3 here is CASKEQGGSPLHF. The CDR3 bases are TGTGCCAGCAAGGAACAGGGCGGTTCACCCCTCCACTTT.

The chain is built from TRBV6-1 and TRBJ2-2, with 15 bases that match TRBD2. The ends lost 3 bases at V and 1 base at J; junction bases unmatched: 3. The CDR3 is made up of 18 amino acids. CDR1 and CDR2 from the germline V gene are MNHNS and SASEGT. The CDR3 is CASSEGLAGGGNTGELFF. CDR3 in DNA: TGTGCCAGCAGTGAGGGACTAGCGGGGGGCGGGAACACCGGGGAGCTGTTTTTT.

The rearrangement joins TRBV6-1 to TRBJ2-1; the match to TRBD1 covers 12 bases. The CDR3 is 15 amino acids. Germline values: CDR1 MNHNS, CDR2 SASEGT. The junction had 10 bases not matched to a gene; V was cut back by 8 bases and J by 8 bases. CDR3 sequence reads: CASWGQGATIYEQFF. The CDR3 DNA is TGTGCCAGCTGGGGACAGGGGGCGACGATTTATGAGCAGTTCTTC.

The genes are TRBV5-1 and TRBJ2-5; no clear D gene. Germline V CDR1 and CDR2: SGHRS, YFSETQ. This CDR3 comprises 15 residues. Trimming took 3 bases from V and 3 from J, leaving 15 bases between them. DNA of the CDR3: TGCGCCAGCAGCTCCTGGTCCACAGCAGAAGAGACCCAGTACTTC. Encoded protein: CASSSWSTAEETQYF.

The chain combines TRBV7-9 with TRBJ1-1, with a tentative D call TRBD1 (5 bases). The CDR3 consists of 12 residues. Germline V gene lookup returns CDR1 SEHNR and CDR2 FQNEAQ (reference sequence). V gave up 5 bases and J gave up 8 bases, with 12 bases separating them. Written as DNA, the CDR3 is TGTGCCAGCAGCCCCCAGGGTTGGGAAGCTTTCTTT. It specifies CASSPQGWEAFF.

The chain uses TRBV24-1 and TRBJ1-4; tentatively, D is TRBD1 (5 bases). The V gene lost 9 bases and the J gene lost 6 bases, with 13 bases spanning the gap. Germline V lookup: CDR1 KGHDR, CDR2 SFDVKD. This CDR3 has 13 residues. The CDR3 bases are TGTGCCACCGGGGGGGAAAGAGATGAAAAACTGTTTTTT. Translation gives CATGGERDEKLFF.

This clone showed up just a few times. The chain is built from TRBV30 and TRBJ1-6; 11 bases are a match to TRBD1. The germline gives CDR1 GTSNPN, CDR2 SVGIG (reference sequence). CDR3 length equals 14 residues. The junction had 3 bases not matched to a gene; V was cut back by 1 base and J by 10 bases. The CDR3 region is CAWSGTGGSSPLHF. CDR3 in DNA: TGTGCCTGGAGTGGGACAGGGGGCTCGTCACCCCTCCACTTT. The full variable domain, completed using reference TRBV30 and TRBJ1-6, is SQTIHQWPATLVQPVGSPLSLECTVEGTSNPNLYWYRQAAGRGLQLLFYSVGIGQISSEVPQNLSASRPQDRQFILSSKKLLLSDSGFYLCAWSGTGGSSPLHFGNGTRLTVT.

Comments on this clone: The sample holds other DNA sequences that translate to the same CDR3. The chain couples TRBV4-1 to TRBJ1-5; D not resolved. Trimming shortened V by 1 base and J by 0 bases, and 7 bases separated the two germline ends. CDR3 length: 15 residues. In germline, CDR1 is MGHRA, CDR2 YSYEKL. The CDR3 DNA follows: TGCGCCAGCAGCCAAGGGCAGTTTAGCAATCAGCCCCAGCATTTT. Its protein is CASSQGQFSNQPQHF.

The rearrangement joins TRBV14 to TRBJ2-1; 12 bases align to TRBD1. The CDR3 runs to 17 residues. Germline CDR1 reads SGHDN; CDR2 reads FVKESK. The ends lost 5 bases at V and 5 bases at J; junction bases unmatched: 10. The CDR3 here is CASSKTAGTGGHNEQFF. Here the CDR3 DNA reads TGTGCCAGCAGCAAGACCGCCGGGACAGGGGGCCACAATGAGCAGTTCTTC.

The chain has TRBV2 and TRBJ1-1; D ambiguous. The germline V gene has CDR1 SNHLY and CDR2 FYNNEI. The germline V and J ends were trimmed by 5 bases and 1 base, with 8 bases remaining between them. This CDR3 contains 13 residues. CDR3 DNA: TGTGCCAGCAGTTATCCGGGGAACACTGAAGCTTTCTTT. It yields the protein CASSYPGNTEAFF. Variable domain in full (rest from reference TRBV2 and TRBJ1-1): EPEVTQTPSHQVTQMGQEVILRCVPISNHLYFYWYRQILGQKVEFLVSFYNNEISEKSEIFDDQFSVERPDGSNFTLKIRSTKLEDSAMYFCASSYPGNTEAFFGQGTRLTVV.

The gene calls are TRBV5-1 and TRBJ1-1; 9 bases align to TRBD1. CDR1 is SGHRS, CDR2 YFSETQ, per germline. Germline trimming cut 5 bases from V and 0 bases from J; bases unmatched to any gene: 5. CDR3 size: 15 residues. CDR3 residues: CASRRQGGMNTEAFF. CDR3 coding DNA: TGCGCCAGCAGGCGACAGGGGGGAATGAACACTGAAGCTTTCTTT.

This chain joins TRBV18 and TRBJ1-2; TRBD1 matches at 8 bases. The CDR3 covers 16 residues. Germline CDR1 and CDR2: KGHSH and LQKENI. V was clipped by 6 bases and J by 2 bases; unmatched bases: 11. The CDR3 bases are TGTGCCAGCTCTCCGGGACAGGCCATGGGGAACTATGGCTACACCTTC. Translation: CASSPGQAMGNYGYTF.

The chain is built from TRBV2 and TRBJ1-2; D is unresolved. V shed 7 bases and J shed 8 bases, with 11 bases lying between them. The CDR3 sequence is 11 residues long. Germline CDR1 SNHLY, CDR2 FYNNEI. CDR3 nucleotides: TGTGCCAGCACCAACGAGAGGGGCTACACCTTC. Translating it yields CASTNERGYTF.

The rearrangement links TRBV18 to TRBJ1-4; a weak D match, TRBD1 (6 bases). CDR3 size: 15 residues. Germline V gene lookup returns CDR1 KGHSH and CDR2 LQKENI. The V gene lost 2 bases and the J gene lost 8 bases, with 15 bases spanning the gap. The CDR3 DNA reads TGTGCCAGCTCACCAACCGGGACACCCAAGGAAAAACTGTTTTTT. This translates into CASSPTGTPKEKLFF. The variable domain in full, with the rest retrieved from reference TRBV18 and TRBJ1-4, is NAGVMQNPRHLVRRRGQEARLRCSPMKGHSHVYWYRQLPEEGLKFMVYLQKENIIDESGMPKERFSAEFPKEGPSILRIQQVVRGDSAAYFCASSPTGTPKEKLFFGSGTQLSVL.

This chain connects TRBV19 to TRBJ1-5; a weak D match, TRBD1 (5 bases). The germline V gene has CDR1 LNHDA and CDR2 SQIVND (reference sequence). Trimming took off 5 bases at V and 2 bases at J, with 13 bases between the two ends. CDR3 size: 15 residues. The CDR3 sequence: CASSWRDSGNQPQHF. Written as DNA, the CDR3 is TGTGCCAGTAGTTGGAGGGACTCCGGCAATCAGCCCCAGCATTTT.

The chain joins TRBV4-1 to TRBJ1-1; weak D call: TRBD1 (6 bases). Germline V gene sequence: CDR1 MGHRA, CDR2 YSYEKL. The CDR3 is 17 residues long. V was pared by 4 bases and J by 0 bases, with 18 bases between. CDR3 protein: CASSLRTVSSMNTEAFF. Written as DNA, the CDR3 is TGCGCCAGCAGCCTCCGGACAGTGAGCAGCATGAACACTGAAGCTTTCTTT.

The CDR3 protein is CASRGGRGYGYTF. CDR3 bases: TGTGCCAGCAGAGGGGGAAGAGGATATGGCTACACCTTC. V gene TRBV12-3 or TRBV12-4 combines with J gene TRBJ1-2; tentatively, D is TRBD1 (6 bases). V gave up 6 bases and J gave up 5 bases, with 13 bases separating them. The CDR3 is 13 amino acids.

V gene TRBV4-2 combines with J gene TRBJ1-5; D is perhaps TRBD1 (5 bases). This CDR3 has 14 residues. The germline gives CDR1 LGHNA, CDR2 YNFKEQ. V lost 1 base, J lost 5 bases, and 9 bases lay in between. The CDR3 coding sequence is TGTGCCAGCAGCCAAGGGGGACTAGATCAGCCCCAGCATTTT. As protein: CASSQGGLDQPQHF.